This T cell receptor (beta chain) was retrieved from a study of OX40 agonist ivuxolimab in advanced cancers. Regarding this clone: Its target is unknown.

Study results and limitations: Averaging showed that CD8+ T cells had more expanded clones than CD4+ did. Dose levels from 0.1 to 3.0 mg/kg saw CD4+ and CD8+ blood T cells expand clonally by week 6. Clonal expansion in partial responders at 0.1-3.0 mg/kg ranked among the lowest.

Profiling relied on immunoSEQ multiplex PCR, and the TCRdb table lists in-frame clones only, not all of them. This sample carries tens of thousands of clones, 80% to 90% of them seen once, and the ten largest clones take about 1.9%. This CDR3 is built from 15 residues. Unmatched junction bases numbered 7, after V lost 6 bases and J lost 5 bases. The germline V gene encodes CDR1 MNHEY and CDR2 SVGAGI. The V call is TRBV6-5, the J call TRBJ2-2; TRBD1 matches at 9 bases. The source of this sequence is an adult with an advanced solid tumor such as melanoma, head and neck, liver or kidney cancer. The source material was CD4+ or CD8+ T cells sorted from blood, sampled in a trial of the OX40 agonist ivuxolimab. The CDR3: CASSGTGRTTGELFF. DNA for the CDR3: TGTGCCAGCAGCGGGACAGGGAGAACTACCGGGGAGCTGTTTTTT.